The source of this T cell receptor beta chain is a study of OX40 agonist ivuxolimab in advanced cancers. CDR3 size: 15 residues. CDR1 is MNHEY, CDR2 SMNVEV, per germline (reference sequence). After removal of 5 bases from V and 8 bases from J, the junction contained 10 bases not matched to a gene. Regarding the study as a whole: Averaging showed that CD8+ T cells had more expanded clones than CD4+ did.

Blood draws occurred at baseline, cycle 4 day 1, and cycle 7 day 1. This clone was recorded once. As yet, its antigen is unknown. The table came from immunoSEQ multiplex PCR; TCRdb's copy has only in-frame clones and leaves some out. The table shows tens of thousands of clones, with 80% to 90% occurring only once. V is TRBV27 and J is TRBJ1-4, with 8 bases identical to TRBD1. This sequence was found in an adult with an advanced solid tumor such as melanoma, head and neck, liver or kidney cancer. The material sequenced was CD4+ or CD8+ T cells sorted from blood, taken in a trial of the OX40 agonist ivuxolimab. CDR3 in amino acids: CASSPRQGNMEKLFF. Written as DNA, the CDR3 is TGTGCCAGCAGTCCCCGACAGGGGAATATGGAAAAACTGTTTTTT.